This T cell receptor beta chain is from a study of blood T cells in healthy people across ages. The CDR3 is 16 residues long. From germline, CDR1 is ENHRY and CDR2 SYGVKD. Losses at the gene ends were 6 bases for V and 3 bases for J; bases not matched to a gene: 8. Researchers report isolating at least 6.5 million PBMCs per sample. Total RNA extraction produced at least 6 micrograms (per sample) for the study. Primers used in a second PCR of roughly 6 to 12 cycles were a sample-barcoded 5' primer and a J-beta primer mix. TCRdb ran MiXCR on the 5' RACE reads and lists one entry per CDR3 protein. This sample yields approximately 800,000 distinct CDR3 sequences, of which around 36% are seen a single time; about an eighth belongs to the top ten.

The specimen sequenced was blood. The V and J genes are TRBV10-3 and TRBJ2-2; 9 nucleotides line up with TRBD1. This clonotype was sampled from a man aged 18 to 30 in good health. CDR3 protein: CAIRGDDRGDTGELFF. The CDR3 DNA sequence: TGTGCCATCAGAGGGGATGACAGGGGGGACACCGGGGAGCTGTTTTTT.